Each of the 31 T cell receptor beta chains below was sequenced from the same sample in a study of cytomegalovirus exposure and HLA in healthy donors. PCR involved 60 Vbeta and 13 Jbeta primers. Using immunoSEQ multiplex PCR, the repertoire was profiled, and TCRdb retains in-frame clones only, with some absent. The sample includes roughly 120,000 clones. The sequenced sample consisted of PBMCs. The receptors originated from a man aged 30 to 45 in good health and CMV-seronegative.

The rearrangement links TRBV5-5 to TRBJ1-2; D gene uncertain. CDR1 and CDR2 (germline): SGHKS, YYEKEE (reference sequence). The CDR3 consists of 13 residues. Trimming took 0 bases from V and 2 from J, leaving 5 bases between them. CDR3 DNA sequence: TGTGCCAGCAGCTTGGGGGCCAACTATGGCTACACCTTC. It encodes CASSLGANYGYTF.

This chain links TRBV14 with TRBJ1-2; D perhaps matches TRBD1 (5 bases). Trimming shortened V by 4 bases and J by 6 bases, and 21 bases separated the two germline ends. This CDR3 has 16 residues. Germline loops: CDR1 SGHDN, CDR2 FVKESK. CDR3 residues: CASSRLSLAGQHGYTF. The CDR3 region has the DNA TGTGCCAGCAGCCGCCTTTCCCTGGCAGGACAACATGGCTACACCTTC.

The V and J genes are TRBV18 and TRBJ2-1; TRBD2 matches at 8 bases. This CDR3 has 15 amino acids. Trimming cost V 6 bases and J 3 bases; bases outside gene matches: 7. CDR1 is KGHSH, CDR2 LQKENI, per germline. The CDR3: CASSLLAGGYNEQFF. As DNA, the CDR3 is TGTGCCAGCTCCCTGTTGGCGGGGGGCTACAATGAGCAGTTCTTC.

Concerning this clone: This same CDR3 is encoded by further DNA sequences in the sample. This chain joins TRBV7-2 and TRBJ2-5, with 8 positions matching TRBD2. The CDR3 covers 15 residues. Germline assignment: CDR1 SGHTA and CDR2 FQGNSA. V gave up 3 bases and J gave up 5 bases; unmatched junction bases: 8. CDR3 DNA: TGTGCCAGCAGCTTCCAGCGGGGGCCGGGGGAGACCCAGTACTTC. Amino acid sequence: CASSFQRGPGETQYF.

CDR3 in amino acids: CASSPSEGGYTF. CDR3 DNA: TGCGCCAGCAGCCCGTCGGAGGGTGGCTACACCTTC. The rearrangement joins TRBV5-1 to TRBJ1-2; the D is unclear. There are 12 residues in the CDR3. The V and J ends lost 4 bases and 7 bases respectively, with 11 bases between them. Looked up from germline, CDR1 is SGHRS and CDR2 is YFSETQ.

The chain is built from TRBV5-4 and TRBJ2-5; 11 bases are a match to TRBD2. After removal of 4 bases from V and 0 bases from J, the junction contained 2 bases not matched to a gene. Germline V gene data show CDR1 as SGHNT and CDR2 as YYREEE (reference sequence). The CDR3 covers 15 residues. DNA for the CDR3: TGTGCCAGCAGCCGGACTAGCGGGTACCAAGAGACCCAGTACTTC. Translation: CASSRTSGYQETQYF.

The DNA for the CDR3 is TGTGCCAGCAGTCTAGACAGGGAAGGAAAACTGTTTTTT. This encodes CASSLDREGKLFF. V gene TRBV28 combines with J gene TRBJ1-4, with TRBD1 matching over 7 bases. In germline, CDR1 is MDHEN, CDR2 SYDVKM. This CDR3 is built from 13 residues. V shed 5 bases and J 10 bases; nucleotides not matched to a gene: 7.

As for this clone: The conserved phenylalanine or tryptophan normally closing the CDR3 is absent here, so this likely arose from a read error. The limits of the CDR3 on the DNA are not certain, so only TCRdb's listed CDR3 is given. This chain connects TRBV6-6 to TRBJ2-4; the DNA was not used to check the table's D call, TRBD1. Germline V CDR1 and CDR2: MNHNY, SVGAGI (reference sequence). The CDR3 is 12 residues long, counting both termini. CDR3 amino acids: CASSPPGQFPYS.

V usage is TRBV4-2 and J usage is TRBJ2-2, with 7 bases aligning to TRBD1. The CDR3 totals 16 residues. Germline assignment: CDR1 LGHNA and CDR2 YNFKEQ. V trimming: 4 bases; J trimming: 4 bases; junction bases outside the gene matches: 9. The chain's CDR3 is CASSPQQGWGTGELFF. DNA of the CDR3: TGTGCCAGCAGCCCCCAACAGGGGTGGGGCACCGGGGAGCTGTTTTTT.

This sequence joins TRBV2 and TRBJ2-2, with a weak D call TRBD1 (6 bases). The length of the CDR3 is 14 residues. V lost 6 bases to trimming and J lost 0 bases, with 8 bases between them. Germline V gene lookup returns CDR1 SNHLY and CDR2 FYNNEI. CDR3 loop: CASSRGPNTGELFF. The CDR3 DNA is TGTGCCAGCAGCAGGGGTCCGAACACCGGGGAGCTGTTTTTT.

The chain links TRBV11-3 to TRBJ2-7; D is unclear. The germline V gene has CDR1 SGHNT and CDR2 YENEEA. V was cut by 5 bases and J by 2 bases, with 13 bases left in between. CDR3 size: 14 residues. This CDR3 is CASSTIQAPYEQYF. As DNA, the CDR3 is TGTGCCAGCAGCACGATCCAGGCACCCTACGAGCAGTACTTC.

The chain is built from TRBV7-2 and TRBJ1-2; D not certain. Germline CDR1 and CDR2: SGHTA and FQGNSA. This CDR3 is 14 amino acids long. V was clipped by 5 bases and J by 0 bases, with 10 bases between them. Written as DNA, the CDR3 is TGTGCCAGCAGCCCCACAAGATCTAACTATGGCTACACCTTC. This sequence encodes CASSPTRSNYGYTF.

The chain uses TRBV9 and TRBJ2-5; perhaps TRBD2 as D (5 bases). The CDR3 consists of 14 residues. V was cut by 0 bases and J by 4 bases, with 10 bases left in between. Germline CDR1 and CDR2: SGDLS and YYNGEE. CDR3 sequence: CASSVGASRETQYF. The DNA for the CDR3 is TGTGCCAGCAGCGTAGGAGCTAGCAGAGAGACCCAGTACTTC.

Here the CDR3 reads CASQSRTGGNTIYF. CDR3 sequence (DNA): TGTGCCAGCCAATCACGGACAGGGGGAAACACCATATATTTT. The V call is TRBV7-9, the J call TRBJ1-3, with 8 bases aligning to TRBD1. V lost 8 bases, J lost 4 bases, and 7 bases stayed unmatched. Germline lookup yields CDR1 SEHNR and CDR2 FQNEAQ (reference sequence). The CDR3 consists of 14 residues.

The chain recombines TRBV27 with TRBJ2-7, with D perhaps matching TRBD1 (6 bases). V gave up 0 bases and J gave up 5 bases, with 17 bases separating them. This CDR3 is 16 amino acids long. Germline lookup yields CDR1 MNHEY and CDR2 SMNVEV (reference sequence). The DNA of the CDR3 is TGTGCCAGCAGTTTATCAACCGGGACACAATCGGACGAGCAGTACTTC. It translates to CASSLSTGTQSDEQYF.

The chain uses TRBV5-1 and TRBJ2-7; 10 bases align to TRBD2. V shed 3 bases and J 3 bases; nucleotides not matched to a gene: 3. The germline V gene encodes CDR1 SGHRS and CDR2 YFSETQ. The CDR3 extends over 14 amino acids. The CDR3 DNA reads as TGCGCCAGCAGCTCTTCTAGCGGGAGCTACGAGCAGTACTTC. This encodes CASSSSSGSYEQYF.

The gene calls are TRBV2 and TRBJ1-1; D is ambiguous. V lost 4 bases, J lost 7 bases, and 13 bases lay in between. Germline V gene lookup returns CDR1 SNHLY and CDR2 FYNNEI. The CDR3 consists of 13 residues. The CDR3, as DNA: TGTGCCAGCAGTGTCCTTACCCGACTTGAAGCTTTCTTT. It translates to CASSVLTRLEAFF.

The V and J genes are TRBV6-5 and TRBJ1-5; 9 bases line up with TRBD1. CDR3 length: 14 amino acids. Germline assignment: CDR1 MNHEY and CDR2 SVGAGI. Trimming cost V 5 bases and J 2 bases; bases outside gene matches: 1. The CDR3, as DNA: TGTGCCAGCAGTAGGACAGGGGGCAATCAGCCCCAGCATTTT. It encodes CASSRTGGNQPQHF.

The J gene is TRBJ1-1, the V gene TRBV6-5, with no clear D. V gave up 2 bases and J gave up 4 bases, with 11 bases separating them. The CDR3 has 14 residues. Germline V gene lookup returns CDR1 MNHEY and CDR2 SVGAGI. In DNA, the CDR3 is TGTGCCAGCAGTTACGCCGGGTTGGGCACTGAAGCTTTCTTT. This gives the protein CASSYAGLGTEAFF.

The chain combines TRBV7-2 with TRBJ2-6; a possible D gene is TRBD1 (6 bases). From germline, CDR1 is SGHTA and CDR2 FQGNSA. The CDR3 runs 17 residues. V lost 5 bases and J lost 0, with 14 bases in between. The CDR3 spells CASSATPGVSGANVLTF. The CDR3 DNA is TGTGCCAGCAGCGCTACACCAGGGGTCTCTGGGGCCAACGTCCTGACTTTC. Full variable domain (rest looked up from reference TRBV7-2 and TRBJ2-6): GAGVSQSPSNKVTEKGKDVELRCDPISGHTALYWYRQSLGQGLEFLIYFQGNSAPDKSGLPSDRFSAERTGGSVSTLTIQRTQQEDSAVYLCASSATPGVSGANVLTFGAGSRLTVL.

The chain joins TRBV2 to TRBJ2-2; TRBD2 matches at 8 bases. Germline V gives CDR1 SNHLY, CDR2 FYNNEI. With V trimmed by 7 bases and J by 9 bases, 13 bases remained unmatched. This CDR3 is built from 15 residues. DNA for the CDR3: TGTGCCAGCATGGCCGGGACTAGGGAAGCCCGGGAGCTGTTTTTT. Protein: CASMAGTREARELFF.

This chain joins TRBV9 and TRBJ2-3; 7 nucleotides align to TRBD2. Germline CDR1 and CDR2: SGDLS and YYNGEE. J was trimmed by 0 bases and V by 0 bases; bases with no gene match: 4. The CDR3 is 16 amino acids. CDR3 sequence (DNA): TGTGCCAGCAGCGTAGTGGCTAGCGGTAGCACAGATACGCAGTATTTT. Its protein product is CASSVVASGSTDTQYF.

The rearrangement joins TRBV4-3 to TRBJ2-5, with 9 bases identical to TRBD2. The germline gives CDR1 LGHNA, CDR2 YSLEER. The CDR3 runs 18 residues. Unmatched junction bases numbered 11, after V lost 2 bases and J lost 1 base. The CDR3 nucleotides are TGCGCCAGCAGCCAAAACCCTGGGGTAGCGGGGGTCCAAGAGACCCAGTACTTC. Protein product: CASSQNPGVAGVQETQYF.

The chain couples TRBV7-6 to TRBJ2-1; 8 nucleotides match TRBD1. V shed 7 bases and J 0 bases; nucleotides not matched to a gene: 5. From germline, CDR1 is SGHVS and CDR2 FNYEAQ. The CDR3 loop spans 15 amino acids. Written as DNA, the CDR3 is TGTGCCAGCACCACAGGGGGGAGCTCCTACAATGAGCAGTTCTTC. Its translation is CASTTGGSSYNEQFF.

The chain carries TRBV15 and TRBJ2-5; TRBD2 agrees at 13 bases. Germline CDR1 reads LNHNV; CDR2 reads YYDKDF (reference sequence). The CDR3 consists of 16 residues. With V trimmed by 5 bases and J by 0 bases, 3 bases remained unmatched. In nucleotides, the CDR3 is TGTGCCACCAGCGATGGACTAGCGGGGGACCAAGAGACCCAGTACTTC. It encodes CATSDGLAGDQETQYF. Filled out from reference TRBV15 and TRBJ2-5, the complete variable domain reads DAMVIQNPRYQVTQFGKPVTLSCSQTLNHNVMYWYQQKSSQAPKLLFHYYDKDFNNEADTPDNFQSRRPNTSFCFLDIRSPGLGDTAMYLCATSDGLAGDQETQYFGPGTRLLVL.

The genes are TRBV5-1 and TRBJ1-1; TRBD1 matches at 7 bases. The CDR3 is made up of 14 amino acids. The V segment lost 3 bases and the J segment 4 bases; nucleotides outside the gene matches: 6. The germline V gene encodes CDR1 SGHRS and CDR2 YFSETQ. CDR3 in amino acids: CASSYRQGGTEAFF. CDR3 sequence (DNA): TGCGCCAGCAGCTACCGACAGGGAGGCACTGAAGCTTTCTTT.

The chain employs TRBV10-3 and TRBJ1-2; 7 bases match TRBD1. V shed 8 bases, J shed 4 bases, and the junction held 10 bases outside the gene matches. Germline V lookup: CDR1 ENHRY, CDR2 SYGVKD. The CDR3 has 14 residues. The CDR3 region has the DNA TGTGCCATCTTAGGACAGGTTGCGTCCTATGGCTACACCTTC. Translation: CAILGQVASYGYTF.

CDR3 sequence reads: CASSLAKGGRNTIYF. In nucleotides, the CDR3 is TGTGCCAGCAGCTTGGCCAAAGGGGGTCGAAACACCATATATTTT. This rearrangement joins TRBV5-6 to TRBJ1-3, with D maybe TRBD1 (6 bases). The CDR3 loop spans 15 amino acids. CDR1 and CDR2 (germline): SGHDT, YYEEEE. The V end lost 0 bases, the J end lost 5 bases, and 12 bases lay between the germline ends.

The V and J genes are TRBV5-1 and TRBJ2-7; a possible D gene is TRBD2 (6 bases). Trimming pared 0 bases from V and 5 bases from J, leaving 12 bases between. The CDR3 contains 14 residues. Per germline, CDR1 SGHRS and CDR2 YFSETQ. CDR3 coding DNA: TGCGCCAGCAGCTTGGAGCGGGCTCCCCACGAGCAGTACTTC. This sequence encodes CASSLERAPHEQYF.

Written as DNA, the CDR3 is TGTGCCAGCTCCTCAACAGGCCAGAACTATGGCTACACCTTC. Its translation: CASSSTGQNYGYTF. The chain has TRBV18 and TRBJ1-2, with TRBD1 as a possible D gene (5 bases). Trimming took 6 bases from V and 2 from J, leaving 13 bases between them. CDR1 KGHSH and CDR2 LQKENI come from the germline V gene. This CDR3 is built from 14 residues.

V and J are TRBV19 and TRBJ2-3; possibly TRBD1 for D (6 bases). The V end was cut by 0 bases, the J end by 3 bases, with 19 bases between. The CDR3 is 18 amino acids. The V gene's germline CDR1 is LNHDA and CDR2 SQIVND (reference sequence). The CDR3 DNA reads as TGTGCCAGTAGTATAGACTTTACAGGGATACACCAGACAGATACGCAGTATTTT. Translating gives CASSIDFTGIHQTDTQYF.